This entry lists 23 T cell receptor beta chains sequenced from one sample in a study of T cells in women clearing cervical HPV infection. Measured with immunoSEQ multiplex PCR; TCRdb has only the in-frame clones, and not every one. The sample yields 28,000 or so clones, of which the top ten take up 8.4%. The sequenced sample was blood buffy coat. Receptor source: a woman aged 18 to 75 with a cervical HPV16 infection that either progressed to CIN3+ or cleared (not recorded which).

With respect to this clone: The read falls 3 residues short of the CDR3 end, and the missing part is taken from the germline J gene. The chain couples TRBV5-1 to TRBJ1-1; D is perhaps TRBD1 (5 bases). The CDR3 spans 15 residues. V lost 4 bases and J 2 bases, leaving 15 bases between the germline ends. Germline V lookup: CDR1 SGHRS, CDR2 YFSETQ. The DNA read from the CDR3 is TGCGCCAGCAGCCTTCGACAGTCTGGTAACACTGAA. Translated, it gives CASSLRQSGNTE. The CDR3 in full is CASSLRQSGNTEAFF. The whole variable domain, remainder taken from reference TRBV5-1 and TRBJ1-1, is KAGVTQTPRYLIKTRGQQVTLSCSPISGHRSVSWYQQTPGQGLQFLFEYFSETQRNKGNFPGRFSGRQFSNSRSEMNVSTLELGDSALYLCASSLRQSGNTEAFFGQGTRLTVV.

Comments on this clone: The CDR3 extends 3 residues past the end of the read, so its final part is completed from the germline J gene. The genes are TRBV18 and TRBJ1-2, with 9 positions matching TRBD1. CDR3 length: 13 residues. Germline V gives CDR1 KGHSH, CDR2 LQKENI. This chain's CDR3 is CASSRGTGNDYTF. CDR3 DNA (partial): TGTGCCAGCTCACGAGGGACAGGGAACGAC.

Comments on this clone: The sequence runs out 3 residues before the end of the CDR3; the remainder is reconstructed from the germline J gene. J is TRBJ1-2 and V is TRBV30; D gene ambiguous. The CDR3 is 14 residues long. Germline lookup yields CDR1 GTSNPN and CDR2 SVGIG (reference sequence). CDR3 in amino acids: CAFPKREGSYDYTF. CDR3 DNA, as far as it was read: TGTGCCTTTCCCAAACGAGAGGGCTCCTACGAC.

About this clone itself: The read halts 3 residues ahead of the CDR3 end, with the missing end drawn from the germline J gene. This chain joins TRBV19 and TRBJ2-6; maybe TRBD2 (6 bases). The length of the CDR3 is 15 residues. V lost 2 bases and J 2 bases, leaving 7 bases between the germline ends. Germline V gene sequence: CDR1 LNHDA, CDR2 SQIVND (reference sequence). The CDR3 protein is CASSISGAGANVLTF. Incomplete CDR3 DNA: TGTGCCAGTAGTATATCGGGGGCTGGGGCCAACGTC.

As to this clone: The CDR3 extends 3 residues past the end of the read, so its final part is completed from the germline J gene. This chain uses TRBV28 with TRBJ2-3; D is uncertain. The CDR3 has 14 residues. Germline values: CDR1 MDHEN, CDR2 SYDVKM. Trimming removed 5 bases from V and 4 bases from J, with 13 bases in between. The DNA read from the CDR3 is TGTGCCAGCAGTCCCTTCCGATCAGCAGATACG. Protein: CASSPFRSADT. The whole CDR3 reads CASSPFRSADTQYF.

Concerning this clone itself: At one end the junction does not follow the germline gene, possibly because of a read error. Partial CDR3 DNA: TGTGCCAGCAGCCAGGCGACCGACAATCGGCCC. As protein: CASSQATDNRP. The full-length CDR3 reads as CASSQATDNRPQHF. The chain recombines TRBV3-1 (or the pseudogene TRBV3-2) with TRBJ1-5; D is unresolved. The CDR3 is cut off 3 residues early in the read; its end comes from the germline J gene. Germline CDR1 is LGHDT and CDR2 is YNNKEL (reference sequence). The CDR3 is 14 amino acids.

With regard to this clone: Read sequence stops 3 residues before the CDR3 end, and the germline J gene provides the missing end. The chain couples TRBV4-2 to TRBJ2-3; weak D call: TRBD1 (5 bases). The CDR3 covers 16 residues. The germline CDR1 and CDR2 sequences are LGHNA and YNFKEQ. V shed 4 bases and J shed 0 bases, with 14 bases lying between them. The CDR3 loop reads CASSRTGFSSTDTQYF. Partial CDR3 DNA: TGTGCCAGCAGCCGAACAGGTTTCTCTAGCACAGATACG.

As regards this clone: The read ends 3 residues shy of where the CDR3 ends; the end is completed using the germline J gene. The J gene is TRBJ1-4, the V gene TRBV30, with a weak D call TRBD1 (6 bases). This CDR3 is 14 amino acids long. The germline CDR1 and CDR2 sequences are GTSNPN and SVGIG (reference sequence). The CDR3 loop reads CAWSVLQGRSPLFF. The sequenced part of the CDR3 DNA is TGTGCCTGGAGTGTTTTACAGGGTCGTTCACCA.

Concerning this clone itself: The observed sequence ends 3 residues before the CDR3 terminus, with the missing tail filled in from the germline J gene. This rearrangement joins TRBV7-7 to TRBJ2-5; D is unresolved. The CDR3 loop spans 15 amino acids. Germline loops: CDR1 SSHAT, CDR2 FNYEAQ (reference sequence). Trimming cost V 1 base and J 1 base, with 10 bases left between them. The sequenced part of the CDR3 DNA is TGTGCCAGCAGCTTAGAGCAAGATGCCCAAGAGACC. This encodes CASSLEQDAQET. The entire CDR3 reads CASSLEQDAQETQYF.

As for this clone: The CDR3 end falls 3 residues outside the read, so it is completed with the germline J gene. The chain joins TRBV6-2 or TRBV6-3 to TRBJ2-5; maybe TRBD2 (6 bases). CDR1 and CDR2 (germline): MNHEY, SVGEGT. Trimming cost V 0 bases and J 5 bases, with 16 bases left between them. The CDR3 loop spans 16 amino acids. The CDR3 sequence is CASSYSGGDVVETQYF. CDR3 bases read: TGTGCCAGCAGTTACTCCGGAGGGGATGTGGTGGAGACC.

In the case of this clone: The CDR3 goes on 3 residues after the read ends, and that part is filled in from the germline J gene. This chain uses TRBV6-2 or TRBV6-3 with TRBJ1-1; D uncertain. Germline CDR1 is MNHEY and CDR2 is SVGEGT. This CDR3 is 13 amino acids long. Trimming left V 4 bases short and J 1 base short, with 7 bases between. The covered CDR3 bases are TGTGCCAGCAGTTTTCTAAGGAACACTGAA. Amino acids: CASSFLRNTE. The whole CDR3 region reads CASSFLRNTEAFF.

Here the CDR3 reads CASIYRGPYTEAFF. CDR3 DNA, as far as it was read: TGTGCCAGTATCTACAGGGGGCCCTACACTGAA. The chain recombines TRBV19 with TRBJ1-1; 9 nucleotides match TRBD1. The CDR3 is cut off 3 residues early in the read; its end comes from the germline J gene. Trimming removed 7 bases from V and 3 bases from J; junction bases left unmatched: 6. The CDR3 loop spans 14 amino acids. Germline assignment: CDR1 LNHDA and CDR2 SQIVND (reference sequence). The full variable domain, completed using reference TRBV19 and TRBJ1-1, is DGGITQSPKYLFRKEGQNVTLSCEQNLNHDAMYWYRQDPGQGLRLIYYSQIVNDFQKGDIAEGYSVSREKKESFPLTVTSAQKNPTAFYLCASIYRGPYTEAFFGQGTRLTVV.

In the case of this clone: The read terminates 3 residues before the CDR3 end, so the remaining end is supplied by the germline J gene. The V gene is TRBV12-3 or TRBV12-4, the J gene TRBJ2-5; the match to TRBD1 covers 8 bases. The CDR3 has 14 residues. The V segment lost 4 bases and the J segment 1 base; nucleotides outside the gene matches: 2. Incomplete CDR3 DNA: TGTGCCAGCAGTTGGGGACAGGCCCAAGAGACC. It codes for CASSWGQAQET. The complete CDR3 sequence is CASSWGQAQETQYF.

This CDR3 reads CASFDRANTEAFF. CDR3 DNA, as far as it was read: TGTGCCAGCTTCGACAGGGCGAACACTGAA. This chain connects TRBV2 to TRBJ1-1, with 7 bases that match TRBD1. The DNA ends 3 residues before the CDR3 does, and the rest of the CDR3 is filled in from the germline J gene. With 8 bases clipped from V and 1 base from J, the junction kept 4 bases outside the gene matches. CDR3 size: 13 residues. The V gene's germline CDR1 is SNHLY and CDR2 FYNNEI.

With regard to this clone: Read coverage stops 3 residues before the CDR3 terminus; the germline J gene supplies the remainder. The gene calls are TRBV7-2 and TRBJ1-4; 8 positions match TRBD1. Germline assignment: CDR1 SGHTA and CDR2 FQGNSA. The CDR3 has 15 amino acids. CDR3 protein: CASSLTGVGNSPLFF. CDR3 DNA (partial): TGTGCCAGCAGCTTGACAGGGGTCGGGAATTCACCA.

Comments on this clone: The CDR3 end is not reached by the read, which stops 3 residues before it; the germline J gene fills it in. The chain is built from TRBV18 and TRBJ1-2, with D possibly matching TRBD1 (6 bases). This CDR3 has 15 amino acids. Germline V gene sequence: CDR1 KGHSH, CDR2 LQKENI. Here the CDR3 reads CASSPDRSGGGGYTF. CDR3 bases read: TGTGCCAGCTCACCAGATAGATCGGGGGGCGGCGGC.

Regarding this clone: The read finishes 3 residues shy of the CDR3 end, and the germline J gene is used to complete it. The chain joins TRBV7-2 to TRBJ1-1, with D tentatively TRBD1 (5 bases). Germline V gene sequence: CDR1 SGHTA, CDR2 FQGNSA. The CDR3 runs to 13 residues. The sequenced CDR3 bases are TGTGCCAGCAGCTCGAGAGTTATTGGGGCA. It is translated as CASSSRVIGA. The whole CDR3 protein is CASSSRVIGAAFF.

Details on this clone: The DNA ends 3 residues before the CDR3 does, and the rest of the CDR3 is filled in from the germline J gene. The chain links TRBV19 to TRBJ2-3; 12 positions match TRBD2. Trimming cost V 4 bases and J 8 bases; bases outside gene matches: 4. The CDR3 sequence is 14 residues long. Germline V gene lookup returns CDR1 LNHDA and CDR2 SQIVND (reference sequence). CDR3 DNA (partial): TGTGCCAGTAGTAACCTAGCGGGAGGGCGTACG. Its translation is CASSNLAGGRT. The full CDR3 sequence reads CASSNLAGGRTQYF.

Remarks on this clone: From the germline J gene comes the end of the CDR3, since the read stops 3 residues before it. V is TRBV19 and J is TRBJ1-5; maybe TRBD1 (6 bases). Trimming took off 6 bases at V and 3 bases at J, with 12 bases between the two ends. CDR1 and CDR2 (germline): LNHDA, SQIVND (reference sequence). The CDR3 loop spans 14 amino acids. The chain's CDR3 is CASRAGTTNQPQHF. Partial CDR3 DNA: TGTGCCAGTAGGGCCGGGACAACCAATCAGCCC.

Regarding this clone: The observed sequence ends 3 residues before the CDR3 terminus, with the missing tail filled in from the germline J gene. The genes are TRBV7-9 and TRBJ2-1; TRBD2 matches 8 bases. The CDR3 length is 12 residues. CDR1 is SEHNR, CDR2 FQNEAQ, per germline (reference sequence). V was clipped by 9 bases and J by 9 bases; unmatched bases: 7. CDR3 DNA (partial): TGTGCCAGTGGACTAGCTCACGGTGAG. It yields the protein CASGLAHGE. The complete CDR3 reads CASGLAHGEQFF.

Concerning this clone: The read comes to an end 3 residues before the CDR3 does, leaving the germline J gene to fill in the end. The J gene is TRBJ1-1, the V gene TRBV18; tentatively, D is TRBD1 (6 bases). This CDR3 contains 14 residues. Germline CDR1 is KGHSH and CDR2 is LQKENI. V lost 6 bases and J lost 5, with 16 bases in between. The CDR3 loop is CASSRKGQGTEAFF. CDR3 DNA (partial): TGTGCCAGCTCTCGCAAGGGGCAGGGGACTGAA. The full variable domain, rest sourced from reference TRBV18 and TRBJ1-1, is NAGVMQNPRHLVRRRGQEARLRCSPMKGHSHVYWYRQLPEEGLKFMVYLQKENIIDESGMPKERFSAEFPKEGPSILRIQQVVRGDSAAYFCASSRKGQGTEAFFGQGTRLTVV.

Comment on this clone: Read coverage stops 3 residues before the CDR3 terminus; the germline J gene supplies the remainder. The chain couples TRBV7-2 to TRBJ2-1; a weak D match, TRBD1 (7 bases). From germline, CDR1 is SGHTA and CDR2 FQGNSA. Trimming took 0 bases from V and 4 from J, leaving 10 bases between them. The CDR3 runs to 15 residues. The CDR3 sequence: CASSLAGGQYNEQFF. The sequenced CDR3 bases are TGTGCCAGCAGCTTAGCGGGGGGACAGTACAATGAG. Using reference TRBV7-2 and TRBJ2-1 for the parts outside the CDR3, the full variable domain is GAGVSQSPSNKVTEKGKDVELRCDPISGHTALYWYRQSLGQGLEFLIYFQGNSAPDKSGLPSDRFSAERTGGSVSTLTIQRTQQEDSAVYLCASSLAGGQYNEQFFGPGTRLTVL.

As to this clone: The sequence runs out 3 residues before the end of the CDR3; the remainder is reconstructed from the germline J gene. The V gene is TRBV7-2, the J gene TRBJ2-4, with D tentatively TRBD2 (5 bases). The germline V gene encodes CDR1 SGHTA and CDR2 FQGNSA. The CDR3 covers 15 residues. CDR3 DNA, as far as it was read: TGTGCCAGCAGCTCCCGGACGGGGAATAACTATGGT. This translates into CASSSRTGNNYG. From start to end, the CDR3 is CASSSRTGNNYGQYF.